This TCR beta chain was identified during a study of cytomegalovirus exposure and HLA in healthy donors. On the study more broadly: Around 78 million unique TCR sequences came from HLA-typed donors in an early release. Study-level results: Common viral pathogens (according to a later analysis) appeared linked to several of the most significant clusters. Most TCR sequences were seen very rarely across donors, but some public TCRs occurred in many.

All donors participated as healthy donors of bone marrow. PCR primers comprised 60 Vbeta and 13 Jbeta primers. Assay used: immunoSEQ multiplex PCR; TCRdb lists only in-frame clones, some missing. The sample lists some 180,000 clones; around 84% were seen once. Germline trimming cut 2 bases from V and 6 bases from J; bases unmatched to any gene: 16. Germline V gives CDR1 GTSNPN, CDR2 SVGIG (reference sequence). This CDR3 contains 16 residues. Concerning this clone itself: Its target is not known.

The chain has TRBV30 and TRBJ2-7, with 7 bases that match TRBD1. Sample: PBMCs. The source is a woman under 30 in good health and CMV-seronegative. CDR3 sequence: CAWSPPGQPLSGEQYV. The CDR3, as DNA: TGTGCCTGGAGTCCCCCGGGACAGCCTCTTTCGGGCGAGCAGTACGTC.